This T cell receptor beta chain was recovered during a study of a mutant IDH1 vaccine in newly diagnosed glioma. Across the whole study: Most had both radiotherapy and temozolomide beforehand; others had only one. In the visit schedule, V12 fell in week 35, while V13 fell in week 47. Study findings and constraints: Altogether, 80% to 95% of patients exhibited vaccine-induced immune responses.

The table came from immunoSEQ multiplex PCR; TCRdb's copy has only in-frame clones and leaves some out. The sample has approximately 25,000 clones, about 81% seen once. Germline CDR1 SGHDT, CDR2 YYEEEE. This CDR3 is built from 16 residues. With V trimmed by 4 bases and J by 4 bases, 8 bases remained unmatched. As for time point: week 47, end of study. Doses of 300 ug of mutant IDH1 20-mer peptide were given with topical imiquimod. In the case of this clone: The antigen remains unidentified.

Material: PBMCs, obtained from a glioma patient whose treatment included an IDH1 peptide vaccine. This chain uses TRBV5-6 with TRBJ1-1, with 12 bases that match TRBD1. The receptor's source is a man in his forties or fifties with glioma. Some clones in this sample may be carry-over from other donors' samples. In DNA form, the CDR3 reads TGTGCCAGCAGCCCCCGGGACAGGGGGCGATCCACTGAAGCTTTCTTT. Amino acid sequence: CASSPRDRGRSTEAFF.